This T cell receptor beta chain was profiled in a study of blood T cell repertoires in COVID-19. Germline CDR1 and CDR2: MDHEN and SYDVKM. The CDR3 extends over 17 amino acids. Trimming stripped 5 bases from V and 2 bases from J, with 19 bases between. Clones were sequenced by immunoSEQ multiplex PCR, and TCRdb holds only the in-frame ones, with some missing. There are a few hundred thousand clones in the sample; 82% occur only once, and 2.5% to 3.5% lies in the top ten. Sequenced input: peripheral blood. The chain carries TRBV28 and TRBJ1-5; possible D gene TRBD1, 5 bases. The receptor was derived from a woman aged 18 to 35 with acute or convalescent COVID-19. CDR3 residues: CASSPIMGGDGNQPQHF. CDR3 in DNA: TGTGCCAGCAGTCCGATCATGGGAGGGGACGGCAATCAGCCCCAGCATTTT.